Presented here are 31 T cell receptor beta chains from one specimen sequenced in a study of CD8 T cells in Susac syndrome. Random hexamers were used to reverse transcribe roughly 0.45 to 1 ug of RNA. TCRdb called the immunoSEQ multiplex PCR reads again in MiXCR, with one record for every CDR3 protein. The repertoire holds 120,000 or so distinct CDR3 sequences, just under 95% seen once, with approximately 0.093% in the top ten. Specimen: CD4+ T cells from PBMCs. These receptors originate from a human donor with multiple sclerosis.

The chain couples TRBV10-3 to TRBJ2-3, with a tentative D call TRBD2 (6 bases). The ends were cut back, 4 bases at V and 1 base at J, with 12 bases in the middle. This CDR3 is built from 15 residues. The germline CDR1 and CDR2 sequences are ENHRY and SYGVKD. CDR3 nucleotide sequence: TGTGCCATCAGTGTAGCCGGGGGAGGCACAGATACGCAGTATTTT. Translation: CAISVAGGGTDTQYF.

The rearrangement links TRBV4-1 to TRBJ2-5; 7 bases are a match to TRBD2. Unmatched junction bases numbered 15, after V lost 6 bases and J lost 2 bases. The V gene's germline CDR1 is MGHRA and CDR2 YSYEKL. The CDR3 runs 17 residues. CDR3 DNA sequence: TGCGCCAGCAGTCACGCCTTGGCAGCGGGGCCTCAAGAGACCCAGTACTTC. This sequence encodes CASSHALAAGPQETQYF.

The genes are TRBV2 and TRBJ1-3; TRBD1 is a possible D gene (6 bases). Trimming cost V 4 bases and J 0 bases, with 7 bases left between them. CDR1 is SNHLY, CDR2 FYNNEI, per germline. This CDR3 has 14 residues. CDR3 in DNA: TGTGCCAGCAGTGGGACAGTCTCTGGAAACACCATATATTTT. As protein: CASSGTVSGNTIYF.

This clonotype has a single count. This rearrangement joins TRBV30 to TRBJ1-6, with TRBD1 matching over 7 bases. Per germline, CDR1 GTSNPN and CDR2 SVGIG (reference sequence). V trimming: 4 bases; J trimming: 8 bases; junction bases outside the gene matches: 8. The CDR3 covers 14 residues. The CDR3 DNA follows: TGTGCCTGGACTTTCACAGGGGACCATTCACCCCTCCACTTT. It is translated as CAWTFTGDHSPLHF.

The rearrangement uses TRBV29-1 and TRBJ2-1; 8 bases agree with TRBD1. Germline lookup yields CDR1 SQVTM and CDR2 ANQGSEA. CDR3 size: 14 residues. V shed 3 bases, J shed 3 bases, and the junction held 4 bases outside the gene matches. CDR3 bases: TGCAGCGTTGATCGGACAGGGAGCTACAATGAGCAGTTCTTC. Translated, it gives CSVDRTGSYNEQFF.

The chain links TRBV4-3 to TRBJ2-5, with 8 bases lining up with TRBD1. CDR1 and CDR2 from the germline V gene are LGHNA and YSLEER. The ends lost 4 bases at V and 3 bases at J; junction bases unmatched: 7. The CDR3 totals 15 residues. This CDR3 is CASSRSPGQEETQYF. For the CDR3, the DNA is TGCGCCAGCAGCCGGTCTCCGGGACAGGAAGAGACCCAGTACTTC.

The CDR3 DNA sequence: TGTGCCAGCAGCGGGGGACCCAGCTCTGGAAACACCATATATTTT. It is translated as CASSGGPSSGNTIYF. The chain employs TRBV7-6 and TRBJ1-3; possible D gene TRBD1, 5 bases. V gave up 5 bases and J gave up 0 bases, with 11 bases separating them. Germline CDR1 SGHVS, CDR2 FNYEAQ. This CDR3 is 15 amino acids long.

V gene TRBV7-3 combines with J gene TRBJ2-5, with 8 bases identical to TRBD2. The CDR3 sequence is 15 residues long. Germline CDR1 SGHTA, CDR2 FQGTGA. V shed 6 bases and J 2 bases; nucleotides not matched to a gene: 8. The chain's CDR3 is CASSYLAGRQETQYF. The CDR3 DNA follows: TGTGCCAGCAGTTACTTAGCGGGGCGACAAGAGACCCAGTACTTC.

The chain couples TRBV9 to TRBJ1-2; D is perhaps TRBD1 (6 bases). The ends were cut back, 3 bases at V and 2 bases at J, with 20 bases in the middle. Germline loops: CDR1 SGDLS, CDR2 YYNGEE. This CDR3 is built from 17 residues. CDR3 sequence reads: CASSGGATGFRNYGYTF. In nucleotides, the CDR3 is TGTGCCAGCAGCGGGGGCGCCACAGGGTTTCGGAACTATGGCTACACCTTC.

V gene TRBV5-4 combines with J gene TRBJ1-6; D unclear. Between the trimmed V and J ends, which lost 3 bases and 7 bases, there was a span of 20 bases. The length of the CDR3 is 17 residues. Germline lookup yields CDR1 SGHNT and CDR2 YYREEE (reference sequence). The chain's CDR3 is CASSWQAGPDSNSPLHF. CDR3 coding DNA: TGTGCCAGCAGCTGGCAGGCAGGACCAGACTCAAATTCACCCCTCCACTTT.

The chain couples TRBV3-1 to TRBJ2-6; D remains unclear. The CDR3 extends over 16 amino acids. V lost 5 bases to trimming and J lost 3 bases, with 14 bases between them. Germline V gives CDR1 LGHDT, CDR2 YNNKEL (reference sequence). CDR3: CASSLPWGNGANVLTF. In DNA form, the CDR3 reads TGTGCCAGCAGCTTACCGTGGGGAAATGGGGCCAACGTCCTGACTTTC.

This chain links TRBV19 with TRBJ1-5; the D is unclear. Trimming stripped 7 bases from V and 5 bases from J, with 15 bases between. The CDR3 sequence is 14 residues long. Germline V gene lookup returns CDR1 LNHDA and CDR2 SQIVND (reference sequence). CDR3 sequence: CASKSSMSDQPQHF. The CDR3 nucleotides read TGTGCCAGTAAGTCCAGCATGAGTGATCAGCCCCAGCATTTT.

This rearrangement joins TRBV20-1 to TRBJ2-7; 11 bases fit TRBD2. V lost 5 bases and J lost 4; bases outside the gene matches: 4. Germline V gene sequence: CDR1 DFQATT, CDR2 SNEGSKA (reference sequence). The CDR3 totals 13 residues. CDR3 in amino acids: CSAQTSGGYEQYF. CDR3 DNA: TGCAGTGCTCAAACTAGCGGGGGTTACGAGCAGTACTTC.

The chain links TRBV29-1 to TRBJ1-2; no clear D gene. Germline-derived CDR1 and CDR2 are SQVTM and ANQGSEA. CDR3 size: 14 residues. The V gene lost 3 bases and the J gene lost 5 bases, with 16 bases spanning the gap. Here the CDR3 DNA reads TGCAGCGTTGAGACCGGAATCTCTCGTTATGGCTACACCTTC. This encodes CSVETGISRYGYTF.

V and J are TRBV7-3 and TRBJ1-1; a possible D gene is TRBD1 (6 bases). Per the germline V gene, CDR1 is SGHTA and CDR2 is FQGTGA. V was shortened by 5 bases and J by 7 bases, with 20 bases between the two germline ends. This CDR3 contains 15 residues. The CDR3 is CASSPTSGGAGEAFF. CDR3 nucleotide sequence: TGTGCCAGCAGCCCTACCAGTGGGGGCGCTGGTGAAGCTTTCTTT. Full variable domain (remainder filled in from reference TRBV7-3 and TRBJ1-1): GAGVSQTPSNKVTEKGKYVELRCDPISGHTALYWYRQSLGQGPEFLIYFQGTGAADDSGLPNDRFFAVRPEGSVSTLKIQRTERGDSAVYLCASSPTSGGAGEAFFGQGTRLTVV.

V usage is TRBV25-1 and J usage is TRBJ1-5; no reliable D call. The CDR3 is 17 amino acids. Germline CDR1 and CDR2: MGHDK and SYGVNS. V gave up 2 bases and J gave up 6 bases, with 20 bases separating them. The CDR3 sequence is CASSESWKGEVGQPQHF. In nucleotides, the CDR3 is TGTGCCAGCAGTGAAAGTTGGAAGGGAGAGGTTGGTCAGCCCCAGCATTTT.

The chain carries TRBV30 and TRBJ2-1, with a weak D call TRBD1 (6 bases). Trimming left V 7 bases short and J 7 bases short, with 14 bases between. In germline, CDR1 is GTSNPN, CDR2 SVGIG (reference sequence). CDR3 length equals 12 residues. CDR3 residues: CASGQGRNEQFF. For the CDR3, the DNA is TGTGCCTCGGGGCAGGGGCGGAATGAGCAGTTCTTC. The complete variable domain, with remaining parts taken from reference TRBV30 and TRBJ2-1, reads SQTIHQWPATLVQPVGSPLSLECTVEGTSNPNLYWYRQAAGRGLQLLFYSVGIGQISSEVPQNLSASRPQDRQFILSSKKLLLSDSGFYLCASGQGRNEQFFGPGTRLTVL.

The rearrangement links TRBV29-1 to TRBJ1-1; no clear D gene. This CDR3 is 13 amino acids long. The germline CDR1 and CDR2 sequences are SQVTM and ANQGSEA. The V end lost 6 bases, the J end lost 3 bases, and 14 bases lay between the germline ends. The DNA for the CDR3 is TGCAGCGTCGAGGACCGGCGGGACACTGAAGCTTTCTTT. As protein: CSVEDRRDTEAFF.

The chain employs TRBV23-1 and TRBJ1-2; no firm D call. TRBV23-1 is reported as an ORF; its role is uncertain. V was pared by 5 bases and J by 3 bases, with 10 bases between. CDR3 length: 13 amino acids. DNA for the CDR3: TGCGCCAGCAGTGGGCTGAAGGACTATGGCTACACCTTC. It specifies CASSGLKDYGYTF.

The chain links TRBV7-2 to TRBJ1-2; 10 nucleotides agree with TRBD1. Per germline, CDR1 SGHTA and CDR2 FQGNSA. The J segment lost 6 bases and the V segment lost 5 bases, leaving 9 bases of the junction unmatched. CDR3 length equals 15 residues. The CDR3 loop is CASSLTPGQGNGYTF. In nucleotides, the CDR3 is TGTGCCAGCAGCCTAACACCGGGACAGGGGAATGGCTACACCTTC.

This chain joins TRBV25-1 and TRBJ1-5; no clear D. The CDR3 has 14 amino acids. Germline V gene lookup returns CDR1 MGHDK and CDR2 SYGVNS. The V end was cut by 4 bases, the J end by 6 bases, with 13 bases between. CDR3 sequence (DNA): TGTGCCAGCAGTGCGACCGCTTTGGCTCAGCCCCAGCATTTT. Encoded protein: CASSATALAQPQHF.

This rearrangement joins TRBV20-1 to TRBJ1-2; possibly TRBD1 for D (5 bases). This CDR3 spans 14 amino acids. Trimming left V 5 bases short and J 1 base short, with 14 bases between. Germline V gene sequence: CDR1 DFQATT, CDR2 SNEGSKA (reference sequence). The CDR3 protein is CSARTLSLNYGYTF. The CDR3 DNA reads TGCAGTGCTCGGACACTTAGCCTTAACTATGGCTACACCTTC.

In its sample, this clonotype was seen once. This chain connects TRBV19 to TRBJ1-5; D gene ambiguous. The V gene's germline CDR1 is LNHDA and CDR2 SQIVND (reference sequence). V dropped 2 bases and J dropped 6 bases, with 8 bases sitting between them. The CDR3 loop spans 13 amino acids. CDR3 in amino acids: CASSIYLGQPQHF. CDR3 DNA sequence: TGTGCCAGTAGTATATATCTGGGTCAGCCCCAGCATTTT.

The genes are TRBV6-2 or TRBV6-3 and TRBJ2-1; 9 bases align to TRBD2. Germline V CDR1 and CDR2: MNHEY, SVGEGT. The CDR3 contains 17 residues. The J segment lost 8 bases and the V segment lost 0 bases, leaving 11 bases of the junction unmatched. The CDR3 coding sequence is TGTGCCAGCAGTTACTCGCAAGCTGGACTAGCGTTGGATGAGCAGTTCTTC. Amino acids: CASSYSQAGLALDEQFF.

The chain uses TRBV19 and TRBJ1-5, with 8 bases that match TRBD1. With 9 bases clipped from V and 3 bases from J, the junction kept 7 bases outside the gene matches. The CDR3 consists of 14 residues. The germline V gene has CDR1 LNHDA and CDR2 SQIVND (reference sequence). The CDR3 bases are TGTGCCAGCCGAGCGGGACAGGACAATCAGCCCCAGCATTTT. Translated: CASRAGQDNQPQHF.

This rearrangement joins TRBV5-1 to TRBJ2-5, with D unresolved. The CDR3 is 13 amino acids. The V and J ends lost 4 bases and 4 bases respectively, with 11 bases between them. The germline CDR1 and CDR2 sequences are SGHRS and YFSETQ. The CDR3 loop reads CASSTPGGETQYF. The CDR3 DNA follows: TGCGCCAGCAGCACTCCAGGCGGAGAGACCCAGTACTTC.

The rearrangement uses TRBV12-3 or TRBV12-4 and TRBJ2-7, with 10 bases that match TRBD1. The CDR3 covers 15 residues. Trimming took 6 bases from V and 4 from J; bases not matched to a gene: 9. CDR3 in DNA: TGTGCCAGCAGGCGACAGGGGGCAAGTAGTTACGAGCAGTACTTC. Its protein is CASRRQGASSYEQYF.

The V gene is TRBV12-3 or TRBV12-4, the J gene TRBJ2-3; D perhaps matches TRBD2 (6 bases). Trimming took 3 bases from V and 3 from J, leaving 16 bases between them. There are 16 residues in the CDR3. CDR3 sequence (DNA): TGTGCCAGCAGTTTCACACTAGCTACGTCAACAGATACGCAGTATTTT. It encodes CASSFTLATSTDTQYF.

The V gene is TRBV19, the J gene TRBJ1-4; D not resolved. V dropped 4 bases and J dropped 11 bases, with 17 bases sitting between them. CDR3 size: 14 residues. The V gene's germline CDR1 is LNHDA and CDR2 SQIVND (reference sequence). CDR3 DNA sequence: TGTGCCAGTAGTAACCAACAAACGGTGGGGAAACTGTTTTTT. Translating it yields CASSNQQTVGKLFF.

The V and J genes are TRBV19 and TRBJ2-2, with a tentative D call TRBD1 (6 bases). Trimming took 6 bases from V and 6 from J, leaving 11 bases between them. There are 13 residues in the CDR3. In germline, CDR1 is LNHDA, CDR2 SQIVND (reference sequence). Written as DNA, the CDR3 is TGTGCCAGTAGATTACAGGGTTCCGGGGAGCTGTTTTTT. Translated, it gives CASRLQGSGELFF.

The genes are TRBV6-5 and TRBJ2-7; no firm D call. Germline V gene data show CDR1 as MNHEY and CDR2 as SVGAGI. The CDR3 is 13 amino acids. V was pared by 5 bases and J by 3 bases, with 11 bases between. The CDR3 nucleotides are TGTGCCAGCAGTAACCCGTCTGGCTACGAGCAGTACTTC. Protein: CASSNPSGYEQYF.